A selection of T cell receptor beta chains follows, all from one sample in a study of shared clonotypes between healthy human individuals. The table came from immunoSEQ multiplex PCR; TCRdb's copy has only in-frame clones and leaves some out. Here the sample spans about 1,500,000 clones, around 97% being singletons. Material for sequencing was naive CD4+ T cells sorted from blood. The receptors originated from a man aged 25-45 years in good health. CDR3s include the opening cysteine and the closing phenylalanine or tryptophan. The order of the fields is V gene, D gene, J gene, clone size, CDR3 protein, CDR3 DNA. The D gene is left open where the match is weak. A clone size is listed for some rows: how often the clone was seen (once, few, many), or a class if it is expanded.

v_gene: TRBV19
d_gene: TRBD1
j_gene: TRBJ1-2
abundance: -
CDR3aa: CASTQPAGTGGVGYTF
CDR3nt: TGTGCCAGTACCCAGCCGGCCGGGACAGGGGGCGTTGGCTACACCTTC

v_gene: TRBV18
d_gene: -
j_gene: TRBJ2-7
abundance: -
CDR3aa: CASSPGGKAYEQYF
CDR3nt: TGTGCCAGCTCACCAGGCGGGAAGGCCTACGAGCAGTACTTC

v_gene: TRBV5-6
d_gene: -
j_gene: TRBJ1-3
abundance: -
CDR3aa: CASSPGSGATGNTIYF
CDR3nt: TGTGCCAGCAGCCCGGGGTCGGGGGCGACGGGAAACACCATATATTTT

v_gene: TRBV4-2
d_gene: TRBD1
j_gene: TRBJ1-2
abundance: once
CDR3aa: CASSQDGRDSGNYGYTF
CDR3nt: TGTGCCAGCAGCCAAGATGGGAGGGACAGTGGTAACTATGGCTACACCTTC

v_gene: TRBV10-1
d_gene: TRBD2
j_gene: TRBJ2-3
abundance: -
CDR3aa: CASSVLAGSTDTQYF
CDR3nt: TGCGCCAGCAGTGTTCTAGCGGGTAGCACAGATACGCAGTATTTT

v_gene: TRBV5-1
d_gene: TRBD2
j_gene: TRBJ2-5
abundance: -
CDR3aa: CASSLPLPGLGGETQYF
CDR3nt: TGCGCCAGCAGCCTACCCCTACCGGGACTAGGCGGAGAGACCCAGTACTTC

v_gene: TRBV6-1
d_gene: TRBD1
j_gene: TRBJ2-7
abundance: -
CDR3aa: CASSGSGGLYEQYF
CDR3nt: TGTGCCAGCAGTGGGTCAGGGGGCCTATACGAGCAGTACTTC

v_gene: TRBV11-3
d_gene: -
j_gene: TRBJ2-3
abundance: once
CDR3aa: CASSSPRRTDTQYF
CDR3nt: TGTGCCAGCAGCAGCCCCCGGCGCACAGATACGCAGTATTTT

v_gene: TRBV10-3
d_gene: -
j_gene: TRBJ1-5
abundance: -
CDR3aa: CAISELLGGPGRNQPQHF
CDR3nt: TGTGCCATCAGTGAGCTCCTCGGGGGCCCGGGGAGAAATCAGCCCCAGCATTTT

v_gene: TRBV5-4
d_gene: TRBD1
j_gene: TRBJ2-6
abundance: -
CDR3aa: CASSLPGQGAQGANVLTF
CDR3nt: TGTGCCAGCAGCCTGCCGGGACAGGGGGCGCAAGGGGCCAACGTCCTGACTTTC

v_gene: TRBV7-9
d_gene: -
j_gene: TRBJ2-7
abundance: -
CDR3aa: CASSLGDLNLYEQYF
CDR3nt: TGTGCCAGCAGCTTAGGGGACCTGAACCTCTACGAGCAGTACTTC

v_gene: TRBV6-1
d_gene: TRBD1
j_gene: TRBJ2-1
abundance: -
CDR3aa: CASSDYFLPGQGAYNEQFF
CDR3nt: TGTGCCAGCAGTGACTATTTCCTTCCGGGACAGGGGGCTTACAATGAGCAGTTCTTC

v_gene: TRBV5-4
d_gene: -
j_gene: TRBJ1-3
abundance: once
CDR3aa: CASSLVRGGSLSGNTIYF
CDR3nt: TGTGCCAGCAGCTTGGTTAGGGGGGGCAGTCTCTCTGGAAACACCATATATTTT

v_gene: TRBV10-3
d_gene: -
j_gene: TRBJ2-1
abundance: -
CDR3aa: CAISRANEQFF
CDR3nt: TGTGCCATCAGCAGGGCCAATGAGCAGTTCTTC

v_gene: TRBV6-4
d_gene: -
j_gene: TRBJ2-7
abundance: -
CDR3aa: CASSERQDYEQYF
CDR3nt: TGTGCCAGCAGTGAGAGACAGGACTACGAGCAGTACTTC

v_gene: TRBV5-1
d_gene: -
j_gene: TRBJ2-3
abundance: -
CDR3aa: CASSLQGSDTQYF
CDR3nt: TGCGCCAGCAGCTTACAGGGCTCAGATACGCAGTATTTT

v_gene: TRBV18
d_gene: -
j_gene: TRBJ2-7
abundance: -
CDR3aa: CASSSGLMSYEQYF
CDR3nt: TGTGCCAGCTCGAGCGGGTTAATGTCCTACGAGCAGTACTTC

v_gene: TRBV28
d_gene: -
j_gene: TRBJ2-7
abundance: -
CDR3aa: CASSPGGILLGEQYF
CDR3nt: TGTGCCAGCAGCCCGGGCGGTATTCTCCTAGGCGAGCAGTACTTC

v_gene: TRBV7-9
d_gene: -
j_gene: TRBJ2-7
abundance: -
CDR3aa: CASSATGYEQYF
CDR3nt: TGTGCCAGCAGCGCTACAGGGTACGAGCAGTACTTC

v_gene: TRBV9
d_gene: TRBD1
j_gene: TRBJ2-7
abundance: -
CDR3aa: CASSITGTGITEQYF
CDR3nt: TGTGCCAGCAGCATCACCGGGACAGGGATCACCGAGCAGTACTTC

v_gene: TRBV7-8
d_gene: -
j_gene: TRBJ2-5
abundance: -
CDR3aa: CASSFYRVQETQYF
CDR3nt: TGTGCCAGCAGCTTCTATCGGGTGCAAGAGACCCAGTACTTC

v_gene: TRBV7-8
d_gene: TRBD1
j_gene: TRBJ1-2
abundance: -
CDR3aa: CASSLATGAYYGYTF
CDR3nt: TGTGCCAGCAGCTTAGCGACAGGGGCGTACTATGGCTACACCTTC

v_gene: TRBV6-1
d_gene: TRBD1
j_gene: TRBJ1-2
abundance: -
CDR3aa: CASSEAGQYYGYTF
CDR3nt: TGTGCCAGCAGTGAAGCGGGACAGTACTATGGCTACACCTTC

v_gene: TRBV5-1
d_gene: TRBD1
j_gene: TRBJ2-7
abundance: -
CDR3aa: CASSSGQGGYEQYF
CDR3nt: TGCGCCAGCAGCTCCGGACAGGGGGGCTACGAGCAGTACTTC

v_gene: TRBV28
d_gene: TRBD2
j_gene: TRBJ2-1
abundance: -
CDR3aa: CASSGASGRAYNEQFF
CDR3nt: TGTGCCAGCAGTGGGGCCAGCGGGAGGGCCTACAATGAGCAGTTCTTC

v_gene: TRBV5-4
d_gene: TRBD2
j_gene: TRBJ2-7
abundance: -
CDR3aa: CASSRRTSLPYEQYF
CDR3nt: TGTGCCAGCAGCAGACGGACTAGCCTACCCTACGAGCAGTACTTC

v_gene: TRBV11-2
d_gene: TRBD2
j_gene: TRBJ2-3
abundance: -
CDR3aa: CASSLDRWTSGRSADTQYF
CDR3nt: TGTGCCAGCAGCTTAGATCGATGGACTAGCGGGAGGAGTGCAGATACGCAGTATTTT

v_gene: TRBV6-5
d_gene: -
j_gene: TRBJ2-7
abundance: -
CDR3aa: CASSYQPGSYEQYF
CDR3nt: TGTGCCAGCAGTTACCAACCGGGGTCCTACGAGCAGTACTTC

v_gene: TRBV10-1
d_gene: -
j_gene: TRBJ1-2
abundance: -
CDR3aa: CASSGVDGSYGYTF
CDR3nt: TGCGCCAGCAGTGGAGTGGATGGATCTTATGGCTACACCTTC

v_gene: TRBV7-9
d_gene: -
j_gene: TRBJ1-5
abundance: -
CDR3aa: CASSSIAPNQPQHF
CDR3nt: TGTGCCAGCAGCTCCATAGCCCCCAATCAGCCCCAGCATTTT

v_gene: TRBV7-8
d_gene: -
j_gene: TRBJ2-1
abundance: -
CDR3aa: CATGLDWGLNEQFF
CDR3nt: TGTGCCACGGGGTTGGACTGGGGGTTGAATGAGCAGTTCTTC

v_gene: TRBV28
d_gene: -
j_gene: TRBJ1-5
abundance: -
CDR3aa: CASSFRQMNSNQPQHF
CDR3nt: TGTGCCAGCAGTTTTAGGCAGATGAATAGCAATCAGCCCCAGCATTTT

v_gene: TRBV25-1
d_gene: TRBD1
j_gene: TRBJ1-2
abundance: -
CDR3aa: CASSAKWGQGFYGYTF
CDR3nt: TGTGCCAGCAGTGCCAAGTGGGGACAGGGTTTCTATGGCTACACCTTC

v_gene: TRBV7-8
d_gene: -
j_gene: TRBJ2-4
abundance: -
CDR3aa: CASSSGGLSNIQYF
CDR3nt: TGTGCCAGCAGCTCCGGAGGTTTGTCTAACATTCAGTACTTC

v_gene: TRBV7-8
d_gene: TRBD1
j_gene: TRBJ1-5
abundance: -
CDR3aa: CASSPPGTGSHQPQHF
CDR3nt: TGTGCCAGCAGCCCACCCGGGACAGGGTCCCATCAGCCCCAGCATTTT